A selection of T cell receptor beta chains follows, all from one sample in a study of identical twins. TCRdb reprocessed the 5' RACE reads via MiXCR and lists one record per CDR3 protein. This table has roughly 150,000 distinct CDR3 sequences, under 4.5% appearing once. Input material: memory T cells sorted from blood. All receptors come from a young man in good health. The CDR3 runs from the conserved cysteine through the conserved F or W. The D gene is left open where the match is weak. Clone size is not always given. Where it is, it says once, few, many or a class for expanded clones.

D gene,V gene,clone size,J gene,CDR3 DNA,CDR3 protein
TRBD2,TRBV20-1,many,TRBJ2-7,TGCAGTGCTCACAATAGCCTGGCACTAGCGGGAGGCGAGCAGTACTTC,CSAHNSLALAGGEQYF
TRBD1,TRBV29-1,many,TRBJ2-5,TGCAGCGTTGAAGGTTCGGGACAGGTTGAGACCCAGTACTTC,CSVEGSGQVETQYF
NA,TRBV5-1,many,TRBJ2-1,TGCGCCAGCAACTTCCGACCAGGGGTCCAGACCTACAATGAGCAGTTCTTC,CASNFRPGVQTYNEQFF
NA,TRBV10-2,many,TRBJ1-1,TGCGCCAGCGGTGGAGGGTTGAACACTGAAGCTTTCTTT,CASGGGLNTEAFF
NA,TRBV18,many,TRBJ1-5,TGTGCCAGCTCAAACAACAGGCCGGGCACTCAGCCCCAGCATTTT,CASSNNRPGTQPQHF
NA,TRBV5-1,many,TRBJ1-2,TGCGCCAGCATGATCGGGACGGGGACCAACTATGGCTACACCTTC,CASMIGTGTNYGYTF
TRBD1,TRBV7-9,many,TRBJ2-5,TGTGCCAGCAGCTTAGGAGGGACAGGTGTACAAGAGACCCAGTACTTC,CASSLGGTGVQETQYF
NA,TRBV9,few,TRBJ2-5,TGTGCCAGCAGCGTAGTAGGAGCCTCCAGGGAGACCCAGTACTTC,CASSVVGASRETQYF
TRBD2,TRBV11-3,many,TRBJ2-1,TGTGCCAGCAGCTTTGCGGGGGTTGAGGACTCCTACAATGAGCAGTTCTTC,CASSFAGVEDSYNEQFF
TRBD2,TRBV5-4,many,TRBJ2-1,TGTGCCAGCAGCTTGGACTTGGGACTAGCGGGCTACAATGAGCAGTTCTTC,CASSLDLGLAGYNEQFF
NA,TRBV20-1,many,TRBJ2-5,TGCAGTGCTAGGTCCTTGCGGAGCCAAGAGACCCAGTACTTC,CSARSLRSQETQYF
NA,TRBV27,many,TRBJ1-1,TGTGCCAGCCGACGGGCCCCCTTAACGGGGCTGGACACTGAAGCTTTCTTT,CASRRAPLTGLDTEAFF
NA,TRBV6-5,many,TRBJ1-5,TGTGCCAGCAGTTATTTAGGAGGCCCAGATCAGCCCCAGCATTTT,CASSYLGGPDQPQHF
NA,TRBV29-1,few,TRBJ1-4,TGCAGCGTTGGCTGGAGAGGTAATGAAAAACTGTTTTTT,CSVGWRGNEKLFF
TRBD1,TRBV6-1,many,TRBJ2-5,TGTGCCAGTAGAAAATTAGGGGGCGCCGGAAGAGAGACCCAGTACTTC,CASRKLGGAGRETQYF
NA,TRBV29-1,many,TRBJ2-1,TGCAGCGTCTCACAGAGAGGTGAGCAGTTCTTC,CSVSQRGEQFF
TRBD1,TRBV7-9,many,TRBJ2-3,TGTGCCAGCAGCTTAGCGACAGGGGTTGGGGATACGCAGTATTTT,CASSLATGVGDTQYF
NA,TRBV7-2,many,TRBJ2-7,TGTGCCAGCAGCCCGGGACGGGCCTACGAGCAGTACTTC,CASSPGRAYEQYF
NA,TRBV6-5,medium-sized,TRBJ2-7,TGTGCCAGCAGTTACGGTCCCACCGAGCAGTACTTC,CASSYGPTEQYF
NA,TRBV3-1,many,TRBJ1-5,TGTGCCAGCAGTCTCGGCTCCTATAGCAATCAGCCCCAGCATTTT,CASSLGSYSNQPQHF
NA,TRBV14,many,TRBJ1-1,TGTGCCAGCAGCCCGTTCCTCTTGGTGGGTGAAGCTTTCTTT,CASSPFLLVGEAFF
TRBD1,TRBV5-1,many,TRBJ1-6,TGCGCCAGCAGCTCGACAGGGACAGGCGTTAATTCACCCCTCCACTTT,CASSSTGTGVNSPLHF
NA,TRBV12-3/TRBV12-4,many,TRBJ2-1,TGTGCCAGCATCGGCGGGGCCTCCTACAATGAGCAGTTCTTC,CASIGGASYNEQFF
TRBD1,TRBV6-1,many,TRBJ1-2,TGTGCCAGCAGTGACGGACAGGGCCTTTATGGCTACACCTTC,CASSDGQGLYGYTF
NA,TRBV14,many,TRBJ2-1,TGTGCCAGCAGCCAACCCGGGACCCGAGGAGGCAATGAGCAGTTCTTC,CASSQPGTRGGNEQFF
TRBD2,TRBV20-1,many,TRBJ2-1,TGCAGTGCTAGCCCCGGACTAGCCCATGAGCAGTTCTTC,CSASPGLAHEQFF
TRBD2,TRBV15,many,TRBJ2-1,TGTGCCACCAGCAGAGAACCTAGCGGTCACAATGAGCAGTTCTTC,CATSREPSGHNEQFF
NA,TRBV5-5,NA,TRBJ1-1,TGTGCCAGCAGCCCCGACAGATTTGCTGCTTTCTTT,CASSPDRFAAFF
TRBD1,TRBV10-3,few,TRBJ2-7,TGTGCCATCGGGGGGACAGGGCCTTACGAGCAGTACTTC,CAIGGTGPYEQYF
NA,TRBV9,NA,TRBJ1-2,TGTGCCAGCAGCGTGAGTCGAGGGGGAATGGATGGCTACACCTTC,CASSVSRGGMDGYTF
NA,TRBV11-2,many,TRBJ1-2,TGTGCCAGCAGCTTTGGGACTAATGGCTACACCTTC,CASSFGTNGYTF